Below, 26 T cell receptor beta chains from the same sample are listed, as sequenced in a study of T cells after yellow fever vaccination. TCRdb called the 5' RACE reads again in MiXCR, with one record for every CDR3 protein. The sample shows around 340,000 distinct CDR3 sequences, roughly 8.7% of them seen only once. The sequences come from PBMCs, collected on the day of the first yellow fever vaccination. These receptor sequences come from a man younger than 35 who received the YFV17D yellow fever vaccine.

The chain links TRBV7-9 to TRBJ1-5, with D hard to call. With 0 bases removed from V and 5 bases from J, the gap between germline ends came to 5 bases. Germline CDR1 is SEHNR and CDR2 is FQNEAQ (reference sequence). This CDR3 is 13 amino acids long. CDR3 sequence (DNA): TGTGCCAGCAGCTTAGCCCAGGATCAGCCCCAGCATTTT. It specifies CASSLAQDQPQHF.

This clonotype was found a few times. The rearrangement joins TRBV6-2 or TRBV6-3 to TRBJ2-1; maybe TRBD2 (5 bases). Germline values: CDR1 MNHEY, CDR2 SVGEGT. The CDR3 is 14 amino acids. Trimming removed 0 bases at V and 6 bases at J, with 9 bases between. Here the CDR3 DNA reads TGTGCCAGCAGTTACTCGAGGGTACCCAATGAGCAGTTCTTC. Protein: CASSYSRVPNEQFF.

This clonotype was picked up many times. The chain couples TRBV29-1 to TRBJ2-7, with D possibly matching TRBD1 (6 bases). Trimming took 6 bases from V and 3 from J, leaving 18 bases between them. The CDR3 is made up of 14 amino acids. Per germline, CDR1 SQVTM and CDR2 ANQGSEA. CDR3 sequence (DNA): TGCAGCGTGGGGCTCGGGACAAAGTTCTACGAGCAGTACTTC. Protein product: CSVGLGTKFYEQYF.

This clonotype has a handful of counts. The chain has TRBV20-1 and TRBJ2-3, with D perhaps given as TRBD1 or TRBD2 (6 bases each). Trimming removed 8 bases at V and 5 bases at J, with 17 bases between. This CDR3 has 13 residues. Germline lookup yields CDR1 DFQATT and CDR2 SNEGSKA (reference sequence). The CDR3 region has the DNA TGCAGTTCACATGGGGGGCCTGGAGATACGCAGTATTTT. Translation gives CSSHGGPGDTQYF.

This clonotype was seen at least ten times. This chain joins TRBV14 and TRBJ1-4, with D uncertain. This CDR3 spans 15 amino acids. V dropped 1 base and J dropped 3 bases, with 9 bases sitting between them. From germline, CDR1 is SGHDN and CDR2 FVKESK. The CDR3 DNA sequence: TGTGCCAGCAGCCAAGTAGGCGCAGCTAATGAAAAACTGTTTTTT. Translated, it gives CASSQVGAANEKLFF.

A remark on this clonotype: The junction does not match germline at one end; this may be a read error. The J gene is TRBJ2-5, the V gene TRBV7-2; D not resolved. This CDR3 has 14 residues. Germline CDR1 reads SGHTA; CDR2 reads FQGNSA. The chain's CDR3 is CASSSVRAEDTQYF. CDR3 sequence (DNA): TGTGCCAGCAGCTCAGTTAGAGCCGAAGATACCCAGTACTTC.

This clonotype was counted between two and nine times. The chain carries TRBV5-1 and TRBJ2-3, with TRBD1 matching over 9 bases. The CDR3 has 17 residues. With 3 bases clipped from V and 6 bases from J, the junction kept 14 bases outside the gene matches. Germline V gene data show CDR1 as SGHRS and CDR2 as YFSETQ. The CDR3 spells CASSWGAGTGSSDTQYF. The CDR3 bases are TGCGCCAGCAGCTGGGGGGCCGGGACAGGGTCATCCGATACGCAGTATTTT. Full variable domain (missing parts from reference TRBV5-1 and TRBJ2-3): KAGVTQTPRYLIKTRGQQVTLSCSPISGHRSVSWYQQTPGQGLQFLFEYFSETQRNKGNFPGRFSGRQFSNSRSEMNVSTLELGDSALYLCASSWGAGTGSSDTQYFGPGTRLTVL.

Notes on this clonotype: Compared with germline, one end of the junction differs, possibly owing to a read error. The V gene is TRBV12-3 or TRBV12-4, the J gene TRBJ2-7; D assignment may be TRBD1 or TRBD2 (5 bases each). The CDR3 has 11 amino acids. For the CDR3, the DNA is TGTGCCAGCAGTCTCGGGACCCCTCGGCACTTC. Its protein is CASSLGTPRHF.

This clonotype was seen more than once but under ten times. The V gene is TRBV25-1, the J gene TRBJ1-5; D gene unclear. Trimming removed 4 bases at V and 0 bases at J, with 7 bases between. This CDR3 has 14 residues. Germline assignment: CDR1 MGHDK and CDR2 SYGVNS. The CDR3: CASSVAYSNQPQHF. In DNA form, the CDR3 reads TGTGCCAGCAGTGTCGCCTATAGCAATCAGCCCCAGCATTTT. Full variable domain (rest looked up from reference TRBV25-1 and TRBJ1-5): EADIYQTPRYLVIGTGKKITLECSQTMGHDKMYWYQQDPGMELHLIHYSYGVNSTEKGDLSSESTVSRIRTEHFPLTLESARPSHTSQYLCASSVAYSNQPQHFGDGTRLSIL.

This chain joins TRBV27 and TRBJ1-2; D might be TRBD1 (6 bases). Trimming pared 10 bases from V and 1 base from J, leaving 16 bases between. Germline V gene data show CDR1 as MNHEY and CDR2 as SMNVEV (reference sequence). The CDR3 runs 14 residues. The CDR3 reads CATKGTPYNYGYTF. The DNA for the CDR3 is TGTGCCACCAAAGGGACACCGTATAACTATGGCTACACCTTC.

The table lists this clonotype with many counts. The rearrangement joins TRBV7-9 to TRBJ1-2; TRBD1 matches 7 bases. V lost 1 base and J lost 5; bases outside the gene matches: 7. Germline V lookup: CDR1 SEHNR, CDR2 FQNEAQ (reference sequence). The length of the CDR3 is 15 residues. The CDR3 region is CASSLVSDREYGYTF. The CDR3 nucleotides are TGTGCCAGCAGCTTAGTTAGCGACAGGGAATATGGCTACACCTTC.

This clonotype has just a few counts. V and J are TRBV20-1 and TRBJ2-3; D perhaps matches TRBD2 (6 bases). The CDR3 is 15 amino acids. Germline V gene lookup returns CDR1 DFQATT and CDR2 SNEGSKA (reference sequence). V shed 3 bases and J shed 0 bases, with 13 bases lying between them. CDR3 protein: CSASVRERSTDTQYF. The CDR3 DNA is TGCAGTGCTAGTGTCCGGGAGAGGAGCACAGATACGCAGTATTTT.

V is TRBV7-2 and J is TRBJ2-5; D perhaps matches TRBD2 (6 bases). The germline V gene has CDR1 SGHTA and CDR2 FQGNSA. The CDR3 covers 14 residues. V was trimmed by 5 bases and J by 1 base, leaving 11 bases between them. CDR3 amino acids: CASSRRRGQETQYF. The CDR3 DNA sequence: TGTGCCAGCAGCCGGAGGCGGGGCCAAGAGACCCAGTACTTC.

The gene calls are TRBV4-2 and TRBJ1-6, with D possibly TRBD1 on 5 matching bases. The length of the CDR3 is 16 residues. Trimming removed 5 bases at V and 9 bases at J, with 20 bases between. CDR1 LGHNA and CDR2 YNFKEQ come from the germline V gene. In DNA form, the CDR3 reads TGTGCCAGCAGCGAGGACCAGGGACCCTCCCCTTCACCCCTCCACTTT. Protein sequence: CASSEDQGPSPSPLHF.

The rearrangement joins TRBV27 to TRBJ2-3; 7 bases are shared with TRBD2. Losses at the gene ends were 1 base for V and 4 bases for J; bases not matched to a gene: 5. Germline loops: CDR1 MNHEY, CDR2 SMNVEV (reference sequence). The CDR3 loop spans 15 amino acids. The CDR3 is CASSLLGGIADTQYF. The CDR3 bases are TGTGCCAGCAGTTTATTGGGGGGGATCGCAGATACGCAGTATTTT.

V and J are TRBV29-1 and TRBJ1-1; unclear D gene. CDR3 length: 13 amino acids. Germline V gives CDR1 SQVTM, CDR2 ANQGSEA. Trimming pared 6 bases from V and 3 bases from J, leaving 14 bases between. The CDR3 bases are TGCAGCGTAGACTACCGTACGGACACTGAAGCTTTCTTT. It translates to CSVDYRTDTEAFF.

The chain recombines TRBV11-2 with TRBJ1-1; no clear D. Deletions cut 4 bases from V and 0 bases from J, with 12 bases between. Per germline, CDR1 SGHAT and CDR2 FQNNGV. The length of the CDR3 is 15 residues. The CDR3 loop reads CASSSNGMLNTEAFF. The CDR3 DNA sequence: TGTGCCAGCAGCTCCAACGGGATGTTGAACACTGAAGCTTTCTTT.

This clonotype was detected a few times. The genes are TRBV20-1 and TRBJ2-7, with 9 bases that match TRBD1. J was trimmed by 7 bases and V by 4 bases; bases with no gene match: 8. Per germline, CDR1 DFQATT and CDR2 SNEGSKA (reference sequence). The CDR3 covers 13 residues. In DNA, the CDR3 is TGCAGTGCTACCAGGGACAGGGATTGGGAGCAGTACGTC. This encodes CSATRDRDWEQYV.

This clonotype was counted a few times. The genes are TRBV7-3 and TRBJ2-2; D is possibly TRBD2 (5 bases). Germline CDR1 reads SGHTA; CDR2 reads FQGTGA. The CDR3 totals 14 residues. Trimming stripped 1 base from V and 7 bases from J, with 10 bases between. CDR3 loop: CASSLRRTDGELFF. The CDR3 region has the DNA TGTGCCAGCAGCTTAAGGAGGACGGACGGGGAGCTGTTTTTT.

This clonotype was recorded a few times. This chain links TRBV4-3 with TRBJ1-1; 7 bases line up with TRBD1. CDR3 length equals 16 residues. The V segment lost 3 bases and the J segment 9 bases; nucleotides outside the gene matches: 16. Germline V gene data show CDR1 as LGHNA and CDR2 as YSLEER. DNA for the CDR3: TGCGCCAGCAGCCAGTCAGGGGGGGGTGTTGGAAAAAAAGCTTTCTTT. This translates into CASSQSGGGVGKKAFF.

The chain combines TRBV10-3 with TRBJ1-1; TRBD1 matches 10 bases. This CDR3 comprises 13 residues. Unmatched junction bases numbered 1, after V lost 4 bases and J lost 5 bases. Germline loops: CDR1 ENHRY, CDR2 SYGVKD. CDR3: CAISGGQGTEAFF. The CDR3 region has the DNA TGTGCCATCAGTGGGGGACAGGGGACTGAAGCTTTCTTT.

This clonotype was counted many times. This chain joins TRBV5-1 and TRBJ1-1; 8 bases map to TRBD1. The CDR3 consists of 14 residues. Germline V gene lookup returns CDR1 SGHRS and CDR2 YFSETQ. With 4 bases clipped from V and 4 bases from J, the junction kept 6 bases outside the gene matches. CDR3 in amino acids: CASSRTGSGTEAFF. DNA of the CDR3: TGCGCCAGCAGCAGGACAGGGTCAGGCACTGAAGCTTTCTTT.

V gene TRBV27 combines with J gene TRBJ1-1; D is unclear. The CDR3 has 13 residues. Trimming pared 3 bases from V and 11 bases from J, leaving 16 bases between. CDR1 MNHEY and CDR2 SMNVEV come from the germline V gene (reference sequence). As DNA, the CDR3 is TGTGCCAGCAGTTTGGCTAATACAGTCGGGGCTTTCTTT. Its translation: CASSLANTVGAFF.

This clonotype has a handful of counts. V gene TRBV9 combines with J gene TRBJ2-5; perhaps TRBD1 as D (6 bases). Germline assignment: CDR1 SGDLS and CDR2 YYNGEE. V lost 0 bases, J lost 4 bases, and 13 bases lay in between. This CDR3 has 15 residues. The CDR3 sequence: CASSVGAGAAETQYF. In nucleotides, the CDR3 is TGTGCCAGCAGCGTAGGGGCAGGGGCGGCAGAGACCCAGTACTTC.

This chain links TRBV7-2 with TRBJ2-3; D call uncertain. CDR3 length equals 12 residues. From germline, CDR1 is SGHTA and CDR2 FQGNSA. The V end lost 8 bases, the J end lost 3 bases, and 9 bases lay between the germline ends. The CDR3 DNA is TGTGCCAGCGGAATCTATACAGATACGCAGTATTTT. Protein: CASGIYTDTQYF.

This chain joins TRBV9 and TRBJ2-7; D is unclear. This CDR3 region has 16 residues. Germline CDR1 is SGDLS and CDR2 is YYNGEE. Trimming took 0 bases from V and 1 from J, leaving 14 bases between them. The CDR3 nucleotides are TGTGCCAGCAGCGTAGAAGGAGCACCGTTTTCCTACGAGCAGTACTTC. Translation: CASSVEGAPFSYEQYF.